The following is a T cell receptor (beta chain) sequence with its context. This sample is drawn from a study of human T cells and chemical hapten exposure. The overall study: Variation in per-sample TCR yields came mainly from small pooled library volume differences.

From the RACE reads, TCRdb called clonotypes with MiXCR, one entry per CDR3 protein. The sample records 95,000 to 150,000 distinct CDR3 sequences, roughly 12% being singletons. Time point of the sample: patch test 3, about 24 weeks after DPC sensitization. Treatment given: therapeutic diphenylcyclopropenone sensitization with weekly scalp DPC. V shed 0 bases and J shed 8 bases, with 8 bases lying between them. The CDR3 runs to 13 residues. The germline CDR1 and CDR2 sequences are SGHRS and YFSETQ. The receptor comes from a woman aged 50 to 65 with alopecia areata. Some clones in this sample may be carry-over from other donors' samples. This chain links TRBV5-1 with TRBJ2-2; D uncertain. The material sequenced was whole blood, taken in connection with sensitization to the hapten diphenylcyclopropenone (DPC). The CDR3 DNA sequence: TGCGCCAGCAGCTTGGGGGATCGGGGGGAGCTGTTTTTT. Translating it yields CASSLGDRGELFF.